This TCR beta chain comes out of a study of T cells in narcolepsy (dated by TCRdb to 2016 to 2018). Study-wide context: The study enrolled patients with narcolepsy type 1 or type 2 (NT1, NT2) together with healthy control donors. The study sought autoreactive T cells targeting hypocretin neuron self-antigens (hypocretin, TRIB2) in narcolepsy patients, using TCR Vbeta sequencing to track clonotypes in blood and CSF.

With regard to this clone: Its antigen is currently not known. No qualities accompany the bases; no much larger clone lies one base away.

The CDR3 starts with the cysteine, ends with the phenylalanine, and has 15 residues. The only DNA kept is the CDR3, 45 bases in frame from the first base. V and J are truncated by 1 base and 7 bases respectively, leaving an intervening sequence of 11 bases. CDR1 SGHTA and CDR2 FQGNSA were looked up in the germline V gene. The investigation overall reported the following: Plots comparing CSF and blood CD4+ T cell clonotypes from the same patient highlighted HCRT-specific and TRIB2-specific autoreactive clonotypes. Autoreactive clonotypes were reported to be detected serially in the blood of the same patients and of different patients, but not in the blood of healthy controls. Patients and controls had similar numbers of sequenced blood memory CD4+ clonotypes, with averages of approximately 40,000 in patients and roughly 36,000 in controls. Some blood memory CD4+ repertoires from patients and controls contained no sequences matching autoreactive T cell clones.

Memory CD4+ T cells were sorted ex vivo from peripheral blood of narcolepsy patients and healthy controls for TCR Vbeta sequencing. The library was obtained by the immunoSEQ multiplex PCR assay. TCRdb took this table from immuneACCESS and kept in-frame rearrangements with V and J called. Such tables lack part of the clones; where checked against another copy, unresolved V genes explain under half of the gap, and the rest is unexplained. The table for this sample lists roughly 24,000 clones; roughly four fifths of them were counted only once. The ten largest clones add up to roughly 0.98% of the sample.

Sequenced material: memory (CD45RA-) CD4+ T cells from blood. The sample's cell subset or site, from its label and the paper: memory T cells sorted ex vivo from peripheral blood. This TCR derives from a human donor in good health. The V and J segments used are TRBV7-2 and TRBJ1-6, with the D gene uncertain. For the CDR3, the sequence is CASSLVGPPNSPLHF. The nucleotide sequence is TGTGCCAGCAGCTTAGTTGGGCCGCCCAATTCACCCCTCCACTTT.